The source of this T cell receptor (beta chain) is a study of T cells in Graves' hyperthyroidism and ophthalmopathy. General observations from the study: Also found in blood were most expanded thyroid clonotypes above 0.001.

This clonotype was observed a handful of times. As yet, its antigen is unknown. TCR beta CDR3 sequences were amplified from RNA transcripts. The primer set for the first-round RT-PCR of the TCR CDR3 was HTBI. TCRdb re-derived calls from the multiplex PCR reads in MiXCR, one entry per CDR3 protein. The sample carries under 350,000 distinct CDR3 sequences, about a sixth recorded once. Reasons for excluding patients were uncontrolled infection, other autoimmune disease, pregnancy or lactation. In making diagnoses, clinical symptoms, serum thyroxine and TRAb, thyroid ultrasound and orbital computed tomography were all used. This CDR3 is 15 amino acids long. V lost 5 bases and J 7 bases, leaving 19 bases between the germline ends.

The chain uses TRBV12-3 or TRBV12-4 and TRBJ2-3; possibly TRBD1 or TRBD2 for D (6 bases each). The sample comprised blood. The source of this sequence is a woman in her sixties with Graves' ophthalmopathy. The CDR3 DNA reads as TGTGCCAGCAGTCTCCCGGGGGCAGAGTTATATACGCAGTATTTT. Translation: CASSLPGAELYTQYF.